Below are 15 T cell receptor beta chains sequenced from a single sample in a study of control samples from healthy donors and cancer patients. Measured with immunoSEQ multiplex PCR; TCRdb has only the in-frame clones, and not every one. The sample yields roughly 180,000 clones, just under 95% seen once. The sequencing input was blood. These receptors were taken from a woman aged 55-70 years in good health.

This clone was detected once. The gene calls are TRBV5-1 and TRBJ2-7; the match to TRBD2 covers 11 bases. This CDR3 is 16 amino acids long. Germline V gives CDR1 SGHRS, CDR2 YFSETQ. V lost 1 base to trimming and J lost 7 bases; unmatched junction nucleotides: 10. CDR3 region: CASSLTLAGARGEQYF. CDR3 in DNA: TGCGCCAGCAGCTTGACACTAGCGGGGGCCCGGGGGGAGCAGTACTTC.

This clone rates as medium-sized. The V call is TRBV7-9, the J call TRBJ2-7, with D perhaps matching TRBD1 or TRBD2 (5 bases each). CDR1 is SEHNR and CDR2 is FQNEAQ in the germline V gene (reference sequence). The CDR3 consists of 13 residues. Trimming stripped 4 bases from V and 0 bases from J, with 7 bases between. This CDR3 is CASSWGSSYEQYF. For the CDR3, the DNA is TGTGCCAGCAGCTGGGGGAGCTCCTACGAGCAGTACTTC.

Concerning this clone itself: This sample also contains other DNA sequences that code for the same CDR3. The genes are TRBV27 and TRBJ1-5, with D possibly matching TRBD1 (5 bases). V shed 3 bases and J shed 7 bases, with 7 bases lying between them. Germline CDR1 reads MNHEY; CDR2 reads SMNVEV (reference sequence). There are 12 residues in the CDR3. CDR3 region: CASSLRGQPQHF. CDR3 DNA sequence: TGTGCCAGCAGTTTGAGGGGACAGCCCCAGCATTTT.

The chain couples TRBV29-1 to TRBJ1-2; D is undetermined. In germline, CDR1 is SQVTM, CDR2 ANQGSEA. This CDR3 has 10 amino acids. Trimming cost V 2 bases and J 5 bases, with 3 bases left between them. The CDR3 coding sequence is TGCAGCGTTGAACAGTATGGCTACACCTTC. Amino acids: CSVEQYGYTF.

The CDR3 nucleotides read TGTGCCAGTACAAGGGGGCAGGATGAAAAACTGTTTTTT. Its protein is CASTRGQDEKLFF. J is TRBJ1-4 and V is TRBV13; 7 bases are a match to TRBD1. With V trimmed by 9 bases and J by 6 bases, 7 bases remained unmatched. Germline-derived CDR1 and CDR2 are PRHDT and FYEKMQ (reference sequence). This CDR3 has 13 amino acids. The variable domain in full, with the rest retrieved from reference TRBV13 and TRBJ1-4, is AAGVIQSPRHLIKEKRETATLKCYPIPRHDTVYWYQQGPGQDPQFLISFYEKMQSDKGSIPDRFSAQQFSDYHSELNMSSLELGDSALYFCASTRGQDEKLFFGSGTQLSVL.

The chain joins TRBV27 to TRBJ1-6, with TRBD1 matching 8 bases. CDR1 MNHEY and CDR2 SMNVEV come from the germline V gene (reference sequence). The CDR3 has 20 residues. The V segment lost 2 bases and the J segment 0 bases; nucleotides outside the gene matches: 12. DNA for the CDR3: TGTGCCAGCAGTTTACAGGCCTTGACAGGGGATGGCTCCTATAATTCACCCCTCCACTTT. Encoded protein: CASSLQALTGDGSYNSPLHF.

The rearrangement links TRBV7-2 to TRBJ2-7, with D maybe TRBD1 (5 bases). The V end lost 3 bases, the J end lost 2 bases, and 11 bases lay between the germline ends. The CDR3 sequence is 14 residues long. Germline CDR1 and CDR2: SGHTA and FQGNSA. The CDR3 nucleotides are TGTGCCAGCAGCTTGGGGCCAGAAACCTACGAGCAGTACTTC. Protein sequence: CASSLGPETYEQYF.

This chain uses TRBV5-4 with TRBJ2-5; the match to TRBD2 covers 9 bases. The trim removed 4 bases at V and 4 bases at J, leaving 14 bases unmatched. Germline assignment: CDR1 SGHNT and CDR2 YYREEE (reference sequence). The CDR3 has 17 amino acids. CDR3 sequence (DNA): TGTGCCAGCAGCCCCGGCGGGGCGGGGGGGCCGGGAGAGACCCAGTACTTC. Protein product: CASSPGGAGGPGETQYF.

This chain connects TRBV2 to TRBJ1-4; D may be TRBD1 (6 bases). V gave up 5 bases and J gave up 5 bases, with 15 bases separating them. There are 15 residues in the CDR3. Per germline, CDR1 SNHLY and CDR2 FYNNEI. This CDR3 reads CASSSTGNRNEKLFF. CDR3 DNA sequence: TGTGCCAGCAGTAGCACAGGGAATCGGAATGAAAAACTGTTTTTT.

As regards this clone: A junction boundary mismatches the germline segment, possibly from a read error. V gene TRBV6-1 combines with J gene TRBJ1-2; a possible D gene is TRBD1 (6 bases). The length of the CDR3 is 13 residues. Germline V gene lookup returns CDR1 MNHNS and CDR2 SASEGT. The CDR3, as DNA: TGTGCCAGCAGCGAAGGGGGGTGGTGGGGCTACACCTTC. Encoded protein: CASSEGGWWGYTF.

This clone was recorded once. V usage is TRBV5-1 and J usage is TRBJ1-6; D is undetermined. The length of the CDR3 is 16 residues. CDR1 is SGHRS, CDR2 YFSETQ, per germline. V dropped 1 base and J dropped 9 bases, with 17 bases sitting between them. CDR3 region: CASSLTYTALGSPLHF. The CDR3 DNA reads as TGCGCCAGCAGCTTGACCTATACCGCGTTGGGTTCACCCCTCCACTTT.

This clone was recorded once. As DNA, the CDR3 is TGTGCCACCAGCAGATTCCGACGGGGGAATACAGATACGCAGTATTTT. Translated, it gives CATSRFRRGNTDTQYF. The chain employs TRBV15 and TRBJ2-3; the D gene is possibly TRBD2 (6 bases). In germline, CDR1 is LNHNV, CDR2 YYDKDF (reference sequence). V lost 2 bases and J 3 bases, leaving 15 bases between the germline ends. This CDR3 contains 16 residues.

This clone was found once. The CDR3 sequence: CASSQAGGRETQYF. The CDR3 region has the DNA TGTGCCAGCAGCCAGGCGGGGGGCCGAGAGACCCAGTACTTC. J is TRBJ2-5 and V is TRBV3-1 (or the pseudogene TRBV3-2); 8 nucleotides agree with TRBD2. From germline, CDR1 is LGHDT and CDR2 YNNKEL (reference sequence). This CDR3 has 14 amino acids. V was clipped by 3 bases and J by 4 bases; unmatched bases: 4.

The chain carries TRBV6-5 and TRBJ1-2; D unresolved. From germline, CDR1 is MNHEY and CDR2 SVGAGI. This CDR3 has 12 amino acids. Trimming removed 10 bases at V and 8 bases at J, with 17 bases between. The CDR3, as DNA: TGTGCCATTAACCTGAGTTCGGAGGGCTACACCTTC. Encoded protein: CAINLSSEGYTF.

On this clone itself: At one boundary the junction diverges from the germline segment, which might be a read error. The chain links TRBV7-3 to TRBJ2-3; 7 bases map to TRBD2. Germline CDR1 SGHTA, CDR2 FQGTGA. The CDR3 consists of 14 residues. The CDR3 bases are TGTGCCAGCACCTTATTGGGGGGGGCAGATACGCAGTATTTT. Protein product: CASTLLGGADTQYF.